This T cell receptor beta chain was profiled in a study of blood T cell repertoires in COVID-19. Across the whole study: There were acute and convalescent COVID-19 samples, and they came from the United States, Italy and Spain.

CDR1 MNHEY and CDR2 SMNVEV come from the germline V gene (reference sequence). The CDR3 contains 15 residues. J was trimmed by 11 bases and V by 3 bases; bases with no gene match: 14. In the authors' workflow: Scientists estimated how many nucleated cells there were by amplifying reference gene primers. Generated by immunoSEQ multiplex PCR, the TCRdb table keeps only in-frame clones and is missing some. That table is the source of V, J and clone size, and D and trimming were worked out from the DNA. The sample includes around 260,000 clones, less than 85% of them seen just once. Sequencing was done on a sample of peripheral blood. This clonotype was obtained from a man between 60 and 70 years old who had recovered from COVID-19. This chain joins TRBV27 and TRBJ1-2; 8 bases are shared with TRBD1. CDR3 residues: CASSFFPDRAELYTF. CDR3 nucleotides: TGTGCCAGCAGTTTCTTCCCGGACAGGGCCGAGCTTTACACCTTC.